This T cell receptor (beta chain) was profiled in a study of CD8 T cells in Susac syndrome. Roughly 0.45 to 1 ug RNA was reverse transcribed with random hexamers. TCR beta CDR3 was amplified by immunoSEQ multiplex PCR. This amplification extended across 54 Vbeta and 13 Jbeta segments. TCRdb called the immunoSEQ multiplex PCR reads again in MiXCR, with one record for every CDR3 protein. The sample lists some 260,000 distinct CDR3 sequences, about 93% occurring once. TCR beta sequencing was performed on blood CD8+ and CD4+ T cells. TEMRA cells were FACS-enriched, unlike CD8+ and CD4+ T cells, which were negatively isolated. Deletions cut 5 bases from V and 5 bases from J, with 6 bases between. Looked up from germline, CDR1 is SEHNR and CDR2 is FQNEAQ (reference sequence). This CDR3 contains 12 residues.

The sample was CD4+ T cells from PBMCs. The V call is TRBV7-9, the J call TRBJ1-4, with unresolved D. This TCR was recovered from a human donor with multiple sclerosis. CDR3 loop: CASSPSNEKLFF. CDR3 sequence (DNA): TGTGCCAGCAGCCCCTCCAATGAAAAACTGTTTTTT.